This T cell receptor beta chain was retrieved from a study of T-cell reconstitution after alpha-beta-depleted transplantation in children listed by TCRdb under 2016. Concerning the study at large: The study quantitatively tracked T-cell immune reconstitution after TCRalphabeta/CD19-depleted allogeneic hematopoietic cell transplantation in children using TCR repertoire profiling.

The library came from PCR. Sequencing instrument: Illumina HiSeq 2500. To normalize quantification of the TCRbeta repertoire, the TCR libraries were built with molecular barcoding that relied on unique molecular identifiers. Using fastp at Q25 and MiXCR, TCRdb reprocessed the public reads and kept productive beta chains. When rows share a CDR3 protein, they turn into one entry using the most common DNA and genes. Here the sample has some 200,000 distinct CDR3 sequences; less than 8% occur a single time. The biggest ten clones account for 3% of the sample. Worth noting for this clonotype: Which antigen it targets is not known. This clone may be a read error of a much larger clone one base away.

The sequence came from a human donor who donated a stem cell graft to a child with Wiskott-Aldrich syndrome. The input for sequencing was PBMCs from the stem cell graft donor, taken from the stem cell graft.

CDR3 reads: CASSNSGPNVLTF. The sequenced DNA is TGCGCCAGCAGCAACTCTGGGCCCAACGTCCTGACTTTC. In this chain, TRBV5-1 is recombined with TRBJ2-6, with the identity of the D gene unclear. Looking up the germline V gene yields CDR1 SGHRS and CDR2 YFSETQ. Reading from cysteine to phenylalanine, the CDR3 counts 13 amino acids. This entry keeps only the CDR3 DNA: 39 bases, framed from base 1.